The TCR beta chain under discussion was sequenced for a study of T cells in women clearing cervical HPV infection. Using immunoSEQ multiplex PCR, the repertoire was profiled, and TCRdb retains in-frame clones only, with some absent. Reported are 36,000 or so clones; the ten largest clones contain roughly 6.5%. CDR1 and CDR2 (germline): SGHDT, YYEEEE. This CDR3 is 14 amino acids long. V gave up 4 bases and J gave up 4 bases; unmatched junction bases: 6. Points on this clone: Sequencing ends 3 residues short of the CDR3 end; the germline J gene provides the rest.

The sample consisted of blood buffy coat. V is TRBV5-6 and J is TRBJ1-1, with 8 bases fitting TRBD1. This sequence was found in a woman between 18 and 70 years old with a cervical HPV16 infection that either progressed to CIN3+ or cleared (not recorded which). CDR3 region: CASSAQGVVTEAFF. CDR3 DNA, as far as it was read: TGTGCCAGCAGCGCACAGGGGGTAGTCACTGAA. The whole variable domain, filled in from reference TRBV5-6 and TRBJ1-1, reads DAGVTQSPTHLIKTRGQQVTLRCSPKSGHDTVSWYQQALGQGPQFIFQYYEEEERQRGNFPDRFSGHQFPNYSSELNVNALLLGDSALYLCASSAQGVVTEAFFGQGTRLTVV.